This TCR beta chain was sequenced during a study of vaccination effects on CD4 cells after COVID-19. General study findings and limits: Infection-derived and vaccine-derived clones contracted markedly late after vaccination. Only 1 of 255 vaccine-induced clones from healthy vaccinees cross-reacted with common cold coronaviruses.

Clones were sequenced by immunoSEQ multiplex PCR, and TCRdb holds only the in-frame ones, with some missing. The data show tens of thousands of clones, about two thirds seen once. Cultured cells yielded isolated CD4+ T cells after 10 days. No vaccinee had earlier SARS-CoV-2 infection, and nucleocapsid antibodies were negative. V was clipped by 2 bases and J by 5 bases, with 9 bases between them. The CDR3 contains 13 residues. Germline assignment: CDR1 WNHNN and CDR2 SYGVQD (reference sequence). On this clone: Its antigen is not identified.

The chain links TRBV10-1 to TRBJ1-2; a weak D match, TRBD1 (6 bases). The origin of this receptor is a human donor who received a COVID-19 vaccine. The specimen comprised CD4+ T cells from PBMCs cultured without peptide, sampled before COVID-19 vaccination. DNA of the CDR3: TGCGCCAGCAGTGAGCAGGGGAGATATGGCTACACCTTC. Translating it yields CASSEQGRYGYTF.